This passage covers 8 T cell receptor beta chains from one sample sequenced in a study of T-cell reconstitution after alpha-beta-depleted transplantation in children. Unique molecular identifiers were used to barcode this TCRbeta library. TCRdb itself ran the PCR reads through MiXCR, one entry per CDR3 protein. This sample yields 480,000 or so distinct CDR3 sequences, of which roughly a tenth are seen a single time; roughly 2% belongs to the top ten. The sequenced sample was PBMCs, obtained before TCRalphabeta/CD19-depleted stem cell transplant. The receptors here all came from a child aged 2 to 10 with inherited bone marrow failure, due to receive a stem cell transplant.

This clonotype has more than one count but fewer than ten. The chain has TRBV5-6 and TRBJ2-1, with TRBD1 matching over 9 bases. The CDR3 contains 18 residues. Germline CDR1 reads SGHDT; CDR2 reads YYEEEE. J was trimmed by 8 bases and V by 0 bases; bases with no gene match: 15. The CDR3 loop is CASSLVSLGNRGRDEQFF. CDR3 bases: TGTGCCAGCAGCTTGGTCTCCTTGGGGAACAGGGGGCGGGATGAGCAGTTCTTC.

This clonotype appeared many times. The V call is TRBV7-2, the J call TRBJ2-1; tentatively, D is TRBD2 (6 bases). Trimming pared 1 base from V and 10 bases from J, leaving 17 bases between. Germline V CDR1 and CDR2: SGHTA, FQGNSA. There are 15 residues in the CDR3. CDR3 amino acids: CASSLGAGSLREQFF. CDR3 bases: TGTGCCAGCAGCTTAGGGGCGGGATCTCTAAGGGAGCAGTTCTTC.

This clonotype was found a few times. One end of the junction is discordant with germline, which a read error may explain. The CDR3 reads CASSLATSRDTQYF. The DNA for the CDR3 is TGCGCCAGCAGCTTGGCGACTAGCAGAGATACGCAGTATTTT. J is TRBJ2-3 and V is TRBV5-1, with 7 bases identical to TRBD2. Germline CDR1 SGHRS, CDR2 YFSETQ. This CDR3 region has 14 residues.

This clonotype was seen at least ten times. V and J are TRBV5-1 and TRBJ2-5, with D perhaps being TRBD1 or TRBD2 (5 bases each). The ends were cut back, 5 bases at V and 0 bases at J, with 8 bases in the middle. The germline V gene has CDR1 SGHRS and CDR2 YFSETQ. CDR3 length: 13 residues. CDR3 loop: CASRTGHQETQYF. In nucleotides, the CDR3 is TGCGCCAGCAGAACGGGACACCAAGAGACCCAGTACTTC.

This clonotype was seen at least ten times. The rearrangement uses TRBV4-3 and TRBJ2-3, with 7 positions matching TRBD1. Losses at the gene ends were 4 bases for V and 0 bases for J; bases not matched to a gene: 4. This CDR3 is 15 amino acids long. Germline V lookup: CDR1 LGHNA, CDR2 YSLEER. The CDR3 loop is CASSLQGESTDTQYF. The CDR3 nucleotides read TGCGCCAGCAGCCTGCAGGGGGAAAGCACAGATACGCAGTATTTT.

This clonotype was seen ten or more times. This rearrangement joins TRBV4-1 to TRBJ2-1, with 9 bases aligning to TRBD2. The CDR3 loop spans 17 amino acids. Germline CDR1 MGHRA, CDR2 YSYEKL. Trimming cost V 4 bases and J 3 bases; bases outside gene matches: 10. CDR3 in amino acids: CASSPIAGTSYYNEQFF. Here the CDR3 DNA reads TGCGCCAGCAGCCCCATCGCCGGGACTAGCTACTACAATGAGCAGTTCTTC.

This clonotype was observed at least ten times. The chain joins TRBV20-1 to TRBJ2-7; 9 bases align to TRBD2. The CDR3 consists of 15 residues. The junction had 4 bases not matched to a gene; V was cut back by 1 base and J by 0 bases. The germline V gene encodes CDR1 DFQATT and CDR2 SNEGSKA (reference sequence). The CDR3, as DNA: TGCAGTGCTAGAGTGGGGACTAGCACCTCCTACGAGCAGTACTTC. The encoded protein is CSARVGTSTSYEQYF.

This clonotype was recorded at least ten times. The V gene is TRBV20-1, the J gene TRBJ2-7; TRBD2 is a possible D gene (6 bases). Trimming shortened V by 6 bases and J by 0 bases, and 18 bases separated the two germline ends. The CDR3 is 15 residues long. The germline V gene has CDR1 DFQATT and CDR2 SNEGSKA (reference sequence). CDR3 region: CSAHHGGTSSYEQYF. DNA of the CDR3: TGCAGTGCCCATCATGGCGGGACCAGCTCCTACGAGCAGTACTTC.